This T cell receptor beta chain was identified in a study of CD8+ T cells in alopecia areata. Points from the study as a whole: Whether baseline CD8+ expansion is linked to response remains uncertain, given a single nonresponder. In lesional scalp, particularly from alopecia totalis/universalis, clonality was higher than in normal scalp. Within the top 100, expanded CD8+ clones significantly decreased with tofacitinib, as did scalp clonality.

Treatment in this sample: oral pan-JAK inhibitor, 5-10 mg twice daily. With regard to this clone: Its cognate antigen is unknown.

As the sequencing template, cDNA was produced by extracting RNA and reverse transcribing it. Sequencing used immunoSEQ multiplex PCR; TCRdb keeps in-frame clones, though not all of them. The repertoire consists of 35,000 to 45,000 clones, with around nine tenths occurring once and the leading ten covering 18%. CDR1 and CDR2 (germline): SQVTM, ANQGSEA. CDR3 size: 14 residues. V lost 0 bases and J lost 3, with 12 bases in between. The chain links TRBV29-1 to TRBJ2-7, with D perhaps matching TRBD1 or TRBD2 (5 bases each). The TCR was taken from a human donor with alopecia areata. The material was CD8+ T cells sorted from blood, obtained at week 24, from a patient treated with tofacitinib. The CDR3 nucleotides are TGCAGCGTTGAAGAGAGAACGGGGCTCTACGAGCAGTACTTC. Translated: CSVEERTGLYEQYF.